Here is one T cell receptor beta chain with its context. The authors' processing: Reference gene primer amplification gave nucleated cell count estimates. The data were produced by immunoSEQ multiplex PCR, yet TCRdb's version contains in-frame clones alone and is incomplete. V and J calls and clone size follow that table, whereas D and trimming were derived from the DNA. The table records some 180,000 clones, 70% to 85% of them present only once. V lost 3 bases and J lost 5; bases outside the gene matches: 4. Germline-derived CDR1 and CDR2 are GTSNPN and SVGIG (reference sequence). This CDR3 spans 13 amino acids. The data were obtained in a study of blood T cell repertoires in COVID-19. Across the study: Nucleic acid was either cDNA or gDNA, and it came from T cells, B-cell-depleted T cells, or PBMCs.

The sequenced sample consisted of peripheral blood. The receptor comes from a man aged 45-60 years who had recovered from COVID-19. The J gene is TRBJ2-7, the V gene TRBV30, with TRBD2 identical over 10 bases. The CDR3 DNA is TGTGCCTGGAGAGGACTAGCGGAGGACGAGCAGTACTTC. It encodes CAWRGLAEDEQYF.